The 27 T cell receptor beta chains in this list originate from one sample, sequenced in a study of T cells after yellow fever vaccination. TCRdb fed the 5' RACE reads into MiXCR, producing one record per CDR3 protein. The sample includes 610,000 or so distinct CDR3 sequences, around an eighth of them seen just once. Material: PBMCs, obtained on the day of the yellow fever booster vaccination. The origin of the receptors is a man aged 30 to 45 who received the YFV17D yellow fever vaccine.

The V call is TRBV11-3, the J call TRBJ2-1; 7 positions match TRBD2. This CDR3 is built from 15 residues. CDR1 is SGHNT, CDR2 YENEEA, per germline. V was pared by 0 bases and J by 5 bases, with 4 bases of the junction left unmatched. As DNA, the CDR3 is TGTGCCAGCAGCTTAGATTGGAGCGGGAACAATGAGCAGTTCTTC. This translates into CASSLDWSGNNEQFF.

This clonotype was seen a few times. The chain recombines TRBV7-2 with TRBJ2-1; perhaps TRBD2 as D (5 bases). The V gene lost 0 bases and the J gene lost 6 bases, with 9 bases spanning the gap. The CDR3 consists of 14 residues. From germline, CDR1 is SGHTA and CDR2 FQGNSA. CDR3 loop: CASSLAASSNEQFF. In DNA form, the CDR3 reads TGTGCCAGCAGCTTAGCGGCTAGCAGCAATGAGCAGTTCTTC.

This clonotype has just a few counts. V gene TRBV6-1 combines with J gene TRBJ1-1, with D tentatively TRBD1 (5 bases). Between the trimmed V and J ends, which lost 7 bases and 0 bases, there was a span of 12 bases. Germline CDR1 MNHNS, CDR2 SASEGT. This CDR3 has 14 residues. This chain's CDR3 is CASTLPGVNTEAFF. DNA of the CDR3: TGTGCCAGCACCCTACCGGGGGTGAACACTGAAGCTTTCTTT.

The CDR3, as DNA: TGTGCCAGCAGCTCCTTGACAACAACCGGGGAGCTGTTTTTT. Its translation: CASSSLTTTGELFF. V usage is TRBV7-2 and J usage is TRBJ2-2; D gene uncertain. The CDR3 consists of 14 residues. The germline CDR1 and CDR2 sequences are SGHTA and FQGNSA. Deletions cut 4 bases from V and 5 bases from J, with 11 bases between.

The rearrangement uses TRBV20-1 and TRBJ2-2; D is ambiguous. Per germline, CDR1 DFQATT and CDR2 SNEGSKA (reference sequence). This CDR3 is 15 amino acids long. V lost 3 bases to trimming and J lost 4 bases, with 15 bases between them. The CDR3 DNA reads TGCAGTGCTAGTCGCGGTACAGTAGGCACCGGGGAGCTGTTTTTT. Amino acids: CSASRGTVGTGELFF.

This clonotype was seen a few times. The gene calls are TRBV7-9 and TRBJ2-7; TRBD1 matches at 9 bases. Germline V gene sequence: CDR1 SEHNR, CDR2 FQNEAQ (reference sequence). This CDR3 is 16 amino acids long. V was clipped by 7 bases and J by 0 bases; unmatched bases: 10. The DNA of the CDR3 is TGTGCCAGCACCGGGAGTGGGACAGGGAGCTCCTACGAGCAGTACTTC. This gives the protein CASTGSGTGSSYEQYF.

The rearrangement links TRBV11-2 to TRBJ1-5; 10 nucleotides align to TRBD1. CDR1 and CDR2 (germline): SGHAT, FQNNGV. V shed 5 bases and J 5 bases; nucleotides not matched to a gene: 6. This CDR3 is 15 amino acids long. This chain's CDR3 is CASSQSGQGHQPQHF. The CDR3 nucleotides are TGTGCCAGCAGCCAATCGGGACAGGGGCATCAGCCCCAGCATTTT.

The rearrangement uses TRBV5-5 and TRBJ2-1, with TRBD2 identical over 11 bases. V shed 4 bases, J shed 4 bases, and the junction held 4 bases outside the gene matches. CDR3 size: 15 residues. Germline V gene lookup returns CDR1 SGHKS and CDR2 YYEKEE (reference sequence). The CDR3 DNA follows: TGTGCCAGCAGCATACTAGCGGGGGAGTACAATGAGCAGTTCTTC. This encodes CASSILAGEYNEQFF.

This rearrangement joins TRBV27 to TRBJ2-4, with TRBD1 matching over 7 bases. This CDR3 comprises 20 residues. Germline V gene lookup returns CDR1 MNHEY and CDR2 SMNVEV (reference sequence). V dropped 1 base and J dropped 2; count of bases not matched to a gene: 17. CDR3 DNA: TGTGCCAGCAGTTTATGGGGACGAGGACAGGATGGTCTGTCCAAAAACATTCAGTACTTC. It codes for CASSLWGRGQDGLSKNIQYF.

This clonotype was picked up a small number of times. This chain uses TRBV5-1 with TRBJ2-2; 10 nucleotides align to TRBD2. Trimming removed 2 bases from V and 5 bases from J; junction bases left unmatched: 9. The CDR3 contains 17 residues. Germline lookup yields CDR1 SGHRS and CDR2 YFSETQ. The DNA for the CDR3 is TGCGCCAGCAGCTTACTCACTAGCGGGAAAAATACCGGGGAGCTGTTTTTT. It codes for CASSLLTSGKNTGELFF.

This clonotype appeared a few times. J is TRBJ2-1 and V is TRBV6-1, with 7 bases aligning to TRBD1. V lost 8 bases to trimming and J lost 4 bases; unmatched junction nucleotides: 14. The CDR3 totals 16 residues. Germline V gene sequence: CDR1 MNHNS, CDR2 SASEGT. In DNA, the CDR3 is TGTGCCAGCCGGCCGGCATCCGTGACAGGGTACAATGAGCAGTTCTTC. Protein sequence: CASRPASVTGYNEQFF.

This clonotype has ten or more counts. The chain recombines TRBV7-6 with TRBJ1-4; the D gene is possibly TRBD1 (6 bases). From germline, CDR1 is SGHVS and CDR2 FNYEAQ. Trimming left V 6 bases short and J 7 bases short, with 18 bases between. CDR3 size: 15 residues. CDR3 sequence reads: CASSSGTSLLEKLFF. CDR3 coding DNA: TGTGCCAGCAGTTCCGGGACAAGCCTCCTTGAAAAACTGTTTTTT. Together with reference TRBV7-6 and TRBJ1-4, the CDR3 gives the full variable domain: GAGVSQSPRYKVTKRGQDVALRCDPISGHVSLYWYRQALGQGPEFLTYFNYEAQQDKSGLPNDRFSAERPEGSISTLTIQRTEQRDSAMYRCASSSGTSLLEKLFFGSGTQLSVL.

The rearrangement joins TRBV20-1 to TRBJ2-7, with D unresolved. Trimming pared 7 bases from V and 0 bases from J, leaving 13 bases between. Germline-derived CDR1 and CDR2 are DFQATT and SNEGSKA (reference sequence). This CDR3 has 13 amino acids. CDR3 coding DNA: TGCAGTGTCAGGCTTCGTTCCTCCTACGAGCAGTACTTC. Encoded protein: CSVRLRSSYEQYF.

This sequence joins TRBV11-2 and TRBJ2-2; TRBD1 matches at 7 bases. V lost 6 bases and J lost 3; bases outside the gene matches: 13. The CDR3 runs to 17 residues. The V gene's germline CDR1 is SGHAT and CDR2 FQNNGV. CDR3 region: CASSFSFGTVHTGELFF. In DNA form, the CDR3 reads TGTGCCAGCAGTTTCAGCTTCGGGACAGTACACACCGGGGAGCTGTTTTTT.

This clonotype occurred a few times. The chain uses TRBV15 and TRBJ1-1, with D tentatively TRBD1 (5 bases). Germline V gene lookup returns CDR1 LNHNV and CDR2 YYDKDF (reference sequence). Trimming pared 1 base from V and 2 bases from J, leaving 14 bases between. This CDR3 spans 16 amino acids. CDR3 protein: CATSRGGSRGNTEAFF. The CDR3 DNA follows: TGTGCCACCAGCAGAGGCGGATCGAGGGGAAACACTGAAGCTTTCTTT.

The chain links TRBV5-1 to TRBJ2-1; TRBD1 might be the D (6 bases). Germline CDR1 SGHRS, CDR2 YFSETQ. Trimming removed 0 bases from V and 5 bases from J, with 12 bases in between. CDR3 length equals 15 residues. CDR3 loop: CASSLVGQSNNEQFF. The CDR3 DNA follows: TGCGCCAGCAGCTTGGTAGGACAGAGCAACAATGAGCAGTTCTTC.

This clonotype came up a few times. This chain uses TRBV27 with TRBJ2-7; D uncertain. The CDR3 length is 12 residues. Germline V CDR1 and CDR2: MNHEY, SMNVEV (reference sequence). The germline V and J ends were trimmed by 8 bases and 2 bases, with 10 bases remaining between them. CDR3 region: CASGREPYEQYF. The CDR3 DNA follows: TGTGCCAGCGGTAGGGAACCCTACGAGCAGTACTTC.

There are many counts of this clonotype. This chain joins TRBV3-1 and TRBJ2-7, with 9 bases lining up with TRBD1. Per germline, CDR1 LGHDT and CDR2 YNNKEL (reference sequence). The CDR3 totals 14 residues. After removal of 4 bases from V and 2 bases from J, the junction contained 3 bases not matched to a gene. DNA for the CDR3: TGTGCCAGCAGCCGAGGGACAGGGCCCTACGAGCAGTACTTC. Its translation is CASSRGTGPYEQYF.

The chain combines TRBV9 with TRBJ2-7; maybe TRBD2 (5 bases). Germline CDR1 SGDLS, CDR2 YYNGEE. Between the trimmed V and J ends, which lost 0 bases and 2 bases, there was a span of 6 bases. The CDR3 loop spans 13 amino acids. The CDR3 sequence is CASSVDGAYEQYF. The CDR3 DNA sequence: TGTGCCAGCAGCGTAGACGGGGCCTACGAGCAGTACTTC.

This clonotype appeared once. This chain connects TRBV5-4 to TRBJ2-7; a weak D match, TRBD2 (6 bases). Trimming cost V 4 bases and J 1 base, with 18 bases left between them. Germline assignment: CDR1 SGHNT and CDR2 YYREEE (reference sequence). The CDR3 has 16 residues. This chain's CDR3 is CASSGGSKDGSYEQYF. The CDR3 DNA is TGTGCCAGCAGCGGGGGGTCGAAGGACGGATCCTACGAGCAGTACTTC.

The rearrangement uses TRBV20-1 and TRBJ2-1, with 10 bases fitting TRBD2. The CDR3 runs 14 residues. CDR1 is DFQATT and CDR2 is SNEGSKA in the germline V gene (reference sequence). V trimming: 6 bases; J trimming: 5 bases; junction bases outside the gene matches: 7. The CDR3 is CSALSAGGNNEQFF. In DNA, the CDR3 is TGCAGTGCCCTATCAGCGGGAGGGAACAATGAGCAGTTCTTC.

This clonotype was found many times. The rearrangement uses TRBV5-1 and TRBJ2-6; D unclear. The CDR3 is made up of 16 amino acids. From germline, CDR1 is SGHRS and CDR2 YFSETQ. The ends were cut back, 4 bases at V and 0 bases at J, with 11 bases in the middle. The CDR3 loop reads CASSPYQLSGANVLTF. DNA for the CDR3: TGCGCCAGCAGCCCTTACCAACTCTCTGGGGCCAACGTCCTGACTTTC.

The chain joins TRBV10-3 to TRBJ2-1; D possibly corresponds to TRBD2 (5 bases). With 4 bases removed from V and 8 bases from J, the gap between germline ends came to 12 bases. This CDR3 contains 13 residues. CDR1 and CDR2 (germline): ENHRY, SYGVKD. CDR3 bases: TGTGCCATCAGTGTAGATCTGCGGGATGAGCAGTTCTTC. This gives the protein CAISVDLRDEQFF.

The table lists this clonotype with a few counts. J is TRBJ2-7 and V is TRBV25-1; 7 bases align to TRBD2. Trimming removed 3 bases from V and 3 bases from J; junction bases left unmatched: 5. This CDR3 has 14 residues. Germline V lookup: CDR1 MGHDK, CDR2 SYGVNS. DNA for the CDR3: TGTGCCAGCAGTGAGGTAACGGGGGGCTACGAGCAGTACTTC. It codes for CASSEVTGGYEQYF.

J is TRBJ2-4 and V is TRBV7-2; D not resolved. CDR3 length equals 14 residues. The germline CDR1 and CDR2 sequences are SGHTA and FQGNSA. V was shortened by 3 bases and J by 4 bases, with 10 bases between the two germline ends. The DNA for the CDR3 is TGTGCCAGCAGCTTGGCGTCAGCAAAAAACATTCAGTACTTC. Amino acids: CASSLASAKNIQYF.

The CDR3 nucleotides are TGTGCCAGCTGCTTTGGGGCGGGAGACATCTACAATGAGCAGTTCTTC. Protein sequence: CASCFGAGDIYNEQFF. The chain has TRBV6-1 and TRBJ2-1; 7 bases are a match to TRBD2. With V trimmed by 8 bases and J by 3 bases, 13 bases remained unmatched. The germline gives CDR1 MNHNS, CDR2 SASEGT. The CDR3 sequence is 16 residues long.

Here the CDR3 reads CASSPDMVYEQYF. For the CDR3, the DNA is TGTGCCAGCAGTCCCGATATGGTCTACGAGCAGTACTTC. The genes are TRBV27 and TRBJ2-7; no clear D. Trimming shortened V by 5 bases and J by 3 bases, and 11 bases separated the two germline ends. This CDR3 has 13 residues. Per the germline V gene, CDR1 is MNHEY and CDR2 is SMNVEV (reference sequence).